Shown below are 19 T cell receptor beta chains from a single sample sequenced in a study of molecular identifiers for immune sequencing clone quantification. TCRdb redid the calling of the PCR reads with MiXCR, one entry per CDR3 protein. The sample shows over 600,000 distinct CDR3 sequences, roughly 21% of them seen only once. Sequences were obtained from naive CD8+ T cells from blood, with Jurkat cell RNA spiked in. Subset in this sample: FACS-sorted CD8+CD4-CCR7+CD45RA+ naive T cells. These receptor sequences come from a human donor in good health. Some libraries in this study had Jurkat cell RNA spiked in.

This clonotype has more than one count but fewer than ten. CDR3 protein: CASSRQEQGVLDEQFF. CDR3 nucleotides: TGTGCCAGTAGTCGCCAGGAACAGGGGGTTTTAGATGAGCAGTTCTTC. V usage is TRBV19 and J usage is TRBJ2-1, with 8 bases matching TRBD1. In germline, CDR1 is LNHDA, CDR2 SQIVND (reference sequence). After removal of 5 bases from V and 8 bases from J, the junction contained 14 bases not matched to a gene. This CDR3 is built from 16 residues. Supplemented by reference TRBV19 and TRBJ2-1, the full variable domain reads DGGITQSPKYLFRKEGQNVTLSCEQNLNHDAMYWYRQDPGQGLRLIYYSQIVNDFQKGDIAEGYSVSREKKESFPLTVTSAQKNPTAFYLCASSRQEQGVLDEQFFGPGTRLTVL.

This clonotype was seen repeatedly, ten times or more. This chain joins TRBV20-1 and TRBJ1-1; D is possibly TRBD1 (6 bases). Germline-derived CDR1 and CDR2 are DFQATT and SNEGSKA (reference sequence). CDR3 length equals 12 residues. With 6 bases removed from V and 1 base from J, the gap between germline ends came to 9 bases. CDR3 in amino acids: CSATTGNTEAFF. DNA of the CDR3: TGCAGTGCCACGACAGGGAACACTGAAGCTTTCTTT.

The sample holds many counts of this clonotype. This sequence joins TRBV20-1 and TRBJ2-7; D is ambiguous. V lost 1 base, J lost 1 base, and 8 bases lay in between. Germline lookup yields CDR1 DFQATT and CDR2 SNEGSKA (reference sequence). This CDR3 has 13 amino acids. DNA for the CDR3: TGCAGTGCTAGAGGCGACTTATCCTACGAGCAGTACTTC. Protein product: CSARGDLSYEQYF.

In the case of this clonotype: With a much larger clone just one base away, this may be a read error. The chain recombines TRBV18 with TRBJ2-3; the D gene is possibly TRBD2 (5 bases). CDR1 is KGHSH, CDR2 LQKENI, per germline. The CDR3 has 15 residues. Trimming cost V 0 bases and J 8 bases, with 15 bases left between them. CDR3 in DNA: TGTGCCAGCTCACCACCGGTGGCCGTTCGGGGTACGCAGTATTTT. This codes for CASSPPVAVRGTQYF.

This clonotype was seen at least ten times. The chain recombines TRBV29-1 with TRBJ1-2; D call uncertain. The CDR3 is made up of 16 amino acids. The V end was cut by 0 bases, the J end by 5 bases, with 19 bases between. In germline, CDR1 is SQVTM, CDR2 ANQGSEA. The CDR3 DNA is TGCAGCGTTGAAGATATCGGCATCTCTGAGGGTTATGGCTACACCTTC. Amino acid sequence: CSVEDIGISEGYGYTF.

In its sample, this clonotype was seen many times. This rearrangement joins TRBV28 to TRBJ2-7; the D gene is possibly TRBD1 (5 bases). V lost 2 bases and J 2 bases, leaving 7 bases between the germline ends. Germline loops: CDR1 MDHEN, CDR2 SYDVKM. The length of the CDR3 is 13 residues. The CDR3 sequence is CASSLDSTYEQYF. The CDR3 coding sequence is TGTGCCAGCAGTTTAGACAGTACCTACGAGCAGTACTTC.

In its sample, this clonotype was seen many times. The rearrangement joins TRBV19 to TRBJ2-6; D is ambiguous. The CDR3 spans 15 residues. Germline V lookup: CDR1 LNHDA, CDR2 SQIVND (reference sequence). V was trimmed by 7 bases and J by 0 bases, leaving 10 bases between them. The CDR3 region is CASNRRGSGANVLTF. The CDR3 DNA sequence: TGTGCCAGTAACCGGCGAGGCTCTGGGGCCAACGTCCTGACTTTC.

Many counts were recorded for this clonotype. The chain employs TRBV4-3 and TRBJ2-5; 9 bases agree with TRBD1. Germline CDR1 LGHNA, CDR2 YSLEER. V trimming: 0 bases; J trimming: 2 bases; junction bases outside the gene matches: 4. The CDR3 runs 16 residues. CDR3 amino acids: CASSQDRTGVQETQYF. The CDR3 bases are TGCGCCAGCAGCCAAGATAGGACAGGGGTTCAAGAGACCCAGTACTTC.

This clonotype was seen repeatedly, ten times or more. The chain employs TRBV6-5 and TRBJ1-1; unclear D gene. This CDR3 is built from 11 residues. CDR1 and CDR2 from the germline V gene are MNHEY and SVGAGI. Deletions cut 1 base from V and 8 bases from J, with 5 bases between. CDR3 nucleotide sequence: TGTGCCAGCAGTTACTACGGAGAAGCTTTCTTT. Residues: CASSYYGEAFF.

This clonotype was seen many times. The chain recombines TRBV29-1 with TRBJ1-1; D ambiguous. Germline lookup yields CDR1 SQVTM and CDR2 ANQGSEA. The CDR3 contains 14 residues. V dropped 5 bases and J dropped 2 bases, with 15 bases sitting between them. CDR3 sequence (DNA): TGCAGCGTTCTTATTGGCGGCCTAAACACTGAAGCTTTCTTT. Translating it yields CSVLIGGLNTEAFF. The whole variable domain, filled in from reference TRBV29-1 and TRBJ1-1, reads SAVISQKPSRDICQRGTSLTIQCQVDSQVTMMFWYRQQPGQSLTLIATANQGSEATYESGFVIDKFPISRPNLTFSTLTVSNMSPEDSSIYLCSVLIGGLNTEAFFGQGTRLTVV.

This clonotype was counted ten times or more. The chain couples TRBV5-5 to TRBJ1-5; D remains ambiguous. Trimming took off 0 bases at V and 5 bases at J, with 12 bases between the two ends. The CDR3 runs 15 residues. CDR1 is SGHKS, CDR2 YYEKEE, per germline (reference sequence). As DNA, the CDR3 is TGTGCCAGCAGCTTGGACGGGCTCGGACATCAGCCCCAGCATTTT. It encodes CASSLDGLGHQPQHF.

This clonotype occurred many times. This chain connects TRBV19 to TRBJ2-5; no clear D gene. This CDR3 region has 15 residues. Germline V gene sequence: CDR1 LNHDA, CDR2 SQIVND (reference sequence). Between the trimmed V and J ends, which lost 6 bases and 2 bases, there was a span of 16 bases. The CDR3 DNA is TGTGCCAGTAGAAAGTCCTTGTGGATTCAAGAGACCCAGTACTTC. It encodes CASRKSLWIQETQYF.

This clonotype was counted only a few times. A much larger clone sits a single nucleotide away, making a read error possible. The chain carries TRBV19 and TRBJ2-6; TRBD1 is a possible D gene (5 bases). The CDR3 covers 16 residues. The germline CDR1 and CDR2 sequences are LNHDA and SQIVND (reference sequence). CDR3 nucleotide sequence: TGTGCCAGTAGTATAGGACGAGGCTCTGGGGCCAGCGTCCTGACTTTC. This sequence encodes CASSIGRGSGASVLTF.

This clonotype was recorded many times. The V call is TRBV9, the J call TRBJ2-2; D gene ambiguous. Trimming pared 0 bases from V and 7 bases from J, leaving 13 bases between. The germline V gene encodes CDR1 SGDLS and CDR2 YYNGEE. The CDR3 is 15 residues long. The CDR3 bases are TGTGCCAGCAGCGTAGCTGCGGATGGGATCGGGGAGCTGTTTTTT. This gives the protein CASSVAADGIGELFF.

This clonotype has at least ten counts. The CDR3 region has the DNA TGCAGCGTTGCAGGGCTGGGTGAAAAACTGTTTTTT. It translates to CSVAGLGEKLFF. The chain is built from TRBV29-1 and TRBJ1-4; D may be TRBD1 (5 bases). Germline-derived CDR1 and CDR2 are SQVTM and ANQGSEA. This CDR3 has 12 amino acids. Trimming cost V 4 bases and J 7 bases, with 10 bases left between them.

This chain uses TRBV24-1 with TRBJ2-1; 7 nucleotides line up with TRBD1. The CDR3 contains 15 residues. Trimming at V came to 4 bases and at J to 4 bases, leaving 6 bases not matched to a gene. Germline CDR1 reads KGHDR; CDR2 reads SFDVKD. Written as DNA, the CDR3 is TGTGCCACCAGTGACCCTACAGGGGATTACAATGAGCAGTTCTTC. Its protein is CATSDPTGDYNEQFF.

The gene calls are TRBV27 and TRBJ2-3; tentatively, D is TRBD1 (6 bases). The CDR3 consists of 16 residues. V was pared by 3 bases and J by 2 bases, with 15 bases between. Germline V lookup: CDR1 MNHEY, CDR2 SMNVEV (reference sequence). CDR3 loop: CASSLGTRGTTDTQYF. CDR3 bases: TGTGCCAGCAGTTTGGGGACAAGAGGTACCACAGATACGCAGTATTTT.

CDR3 sequence (DNA): TGCAGTGCTCATCTCGGGACAGCGAACACCGGGGAGCTGTTTTTT. It yields the protein CSAHLGTANTGELFF. V is TRBV20-1 and J is TRBJ2-2; 7 bases map to TRBD1. The CDR3 length is 15 residues. Germline V gene data show CDR1 as DFQATT and CDR2 as SNEGSKA (reference sequence). V was pared by 5 bases and J by 0 bases, with 6 bases of the junction left unmatched.

The sample holds many counts of this clonotype. The chain is built from TRBV18 and TRBJ1-4; the D gene is possibly TRBD1 (6 bases). CDR3 length: 16 residues. Trimming removed 0 bases at V and 4 bases at J, with 12 bases between. Germline lookup yields CDR1 KGHSH and CDR2 LQKENI. DNA of the CDR3: TGTGCCAGCTCACCACCGTTCGGACAGAGTAATGAAAAACTGTTTTTT. It yields the protein CASSPPFGQSNEKLFF.